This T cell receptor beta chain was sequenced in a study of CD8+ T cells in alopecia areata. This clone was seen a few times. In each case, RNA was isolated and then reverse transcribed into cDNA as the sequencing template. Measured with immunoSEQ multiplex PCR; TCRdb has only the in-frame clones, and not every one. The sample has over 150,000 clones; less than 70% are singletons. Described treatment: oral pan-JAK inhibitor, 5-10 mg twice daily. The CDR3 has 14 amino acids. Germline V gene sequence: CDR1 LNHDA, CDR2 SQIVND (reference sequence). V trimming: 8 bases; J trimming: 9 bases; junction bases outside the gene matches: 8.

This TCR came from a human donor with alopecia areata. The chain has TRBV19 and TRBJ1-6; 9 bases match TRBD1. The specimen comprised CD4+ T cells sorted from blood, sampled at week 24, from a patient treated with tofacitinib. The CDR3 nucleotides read TGTGCCAGTGGTCCACAGGGGGCTGCTTCACCCCTCCACTTT. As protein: CASGPQGAASPLHF.